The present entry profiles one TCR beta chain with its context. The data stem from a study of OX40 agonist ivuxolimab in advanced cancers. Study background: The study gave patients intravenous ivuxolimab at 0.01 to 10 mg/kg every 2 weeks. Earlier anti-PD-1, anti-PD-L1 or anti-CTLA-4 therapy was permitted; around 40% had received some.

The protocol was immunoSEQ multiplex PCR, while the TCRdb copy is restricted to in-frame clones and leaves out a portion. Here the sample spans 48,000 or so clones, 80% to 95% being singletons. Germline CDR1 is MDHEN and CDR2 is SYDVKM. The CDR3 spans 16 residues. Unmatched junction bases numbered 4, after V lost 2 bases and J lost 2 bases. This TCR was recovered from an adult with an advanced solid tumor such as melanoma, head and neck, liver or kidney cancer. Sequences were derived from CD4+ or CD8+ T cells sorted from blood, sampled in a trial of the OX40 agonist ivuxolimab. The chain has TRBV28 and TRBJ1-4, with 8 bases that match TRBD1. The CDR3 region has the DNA TGTGCCAGCAGTTTAATATCAGGGGGCACTAATGAAAAACTGTTTTTT. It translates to CASSLISGGTNEKLFF.